These 21 T cell receptor beta chains were sequenced from one sample in a study of blood T cell repertoires in COVID-19. The assay was immunoSEQ multiplex PCR, and TCRdb's table has in-frame clones only and misses some. This sample has under 200,000 clones, with 84% found just once. Sequenced sample: peripheral blood. The receptors shown here come from a man younger than 40 with active or convalescent COVID-19.

The rearrangement uses TRBV27 and TRBJ1-1, with unresolved D. Germline V lookup: CDR1 MNHEY, CDR2 SMNVEV (reference sequence). This CDR3 spans 15 amino acids. The ends were cut back, 5 bases at V and 1 base at J, with 14 bases in the middle. Written as DNA, the CDR3 is TGTGCCAGCAGTCCTTCGACATCACCGAACACTGAAGCTTTCTTT. Amino acids: CASSPSTSPNTEAFF.

The chain carries TRBV10-3 and TRBJ1-5; possibly TRBD1 for D (6 bases). Germline V gives CDR1 ENHRY, CDR2 SYGVKD. The CDR3 is made up of 16 amino acids. With 3 bases removed from V and 7 bases from J, the gap between germline ends came to 19 bases. The CDR3 sequence: CAISDSGAGGSQPQHF. CDR3 DNA sequence: TGTGCCATCAGTGACTCAGGGGCGGGGGGGAGCCAGCCCCAGCATTTT.

The chain carries TRBV6-5 and TRBJ1-1, with D possibly matching TRBD1 (5 bases). Trimming removed 3 bases at V and 0 bases at J, with 11 bases between. The CDR3 length is 15 residues. CDR1 and CDR2 (germline): MNHEY, SVGAGI. The CDR3 nucleotides are TGTGCCAGCAGTTATGAGGAGGGGATGAACACTGAAGCTTTCTTT. The encoded protein is CASSYEEGMNTEAFF.

V gene TRBV30 combines with J gene TRBJ1-2, with 8 positions matching TRBD1. The CDR3 is made up of 13 amino acids. Germline values: CDR1 GTSNPN, CDR2 SVGIG (reference sequence). Trimming at V came to 2 bases and at J to 8 bases, leaving 7 bases not matched to a gene. The CDR3 loop reads CAWSYRGTGGYTF. The CDR3 coding sequence is TGTGCCTGGAGTTACAGGGGGACGGGAGGCTACACCTTC.

The chain couples TRBV30 to TRBJ1-5; 9 positions match TRBD1. The J segment lost 4 bases and the V segment lost 4 bases, leaving 2 bases of the junction unmatched. This CDR3 contains 13 residues. The germline gives CDR1 GTSNPN, CDR2 SVGIG (reference sequence). The CDR3 loop is CAWTGQGNQPQHF. Here the CDR3 DNA reads TGTGCCTGGACCGGACAGGGGAATCAGCCCCAGCATTTT.

The chain carries TRBV25-1 and TRBJ1-1; 8 bases are a match to TRBD1. After removal of 1 base from V and 4 bases from J, the junction contained 5 bases not matched to a gene. The CDR3 extends over 15 amino acids. Per the germline V gene, CDR1 is MGHDK and CDR2 is SYGVNS. CDR3 sequence: CASSEFQGASTEAFF. As DNA, the CDR3 is TGTGCCAGCAGTGAATTTCAGGGGGCGAGCACTGAAGCTTTCTTT.

V gene TRBV9 combines with J gene TRBJ1-4, with 7 bases fitting TRBD1. Germline-derived CDR1 and CDR2 are SGDLS and YYNGEE. The CDR3 has 16 residues. V was clipped by 4 bases and J by 0 bases; unmatched bases: 6. In nucleotides, the CDR3 is TGTGCCAGCAGCTCCCGGACAGGTTCAACTAATGAAAAACTGTTTTTT. It codes for CASSSRTGSTNEKLFF. The whole variable domain, filled in from reference TRBV9 and TRBJ1-4, reads DSGVTQTPKHLITATGQRVTLRCSPRSGDLSVYWYQQSLDQGLQFLIQYYNGEERAKGNILERFSAQQFPDLHSELNLSSLELGDSALYFCASSSRTGSTNEKLFFGSGTQLSVL.

The chain couples TRBV3-1 (or the pseudogene TRBV3-2) to TRBJ2-3; D call uncertain. The CDR3 loop spans 18 amino acids. Germline-derived CDR1 and CDR2 are LGHDT and YNNKEL (reference sequence). V was trimmed by 4 bases and J by 4 bases, leaving 24 bases between them. CDR3 coding DNA: TGTGCCAGCAGCCCTCACACGGCGCAGGCGCCTAACGCAGATACGCAGTATTTT. This sequence encodes CASSPHTAQAPNADTQYF.

This sequence joins TRBV7-2 and TRBJ2-7; D call uncertain. The CDR3 has 13 residues. The ends were cut back, 0 bases at V and 4 bases at J, with 7 bases in the middle. CDR1 is SGHTA, CDR2 FQGNSA, per germline. The CDR3 sequence: CASSLAAEYEQYF. Here the CDR3 DNA reads TGTGCCAGCAGCTTAGCGGCAGAATACGAGCAGTACTTC.

The rearrangement uses TRBV16 and TRBJ1-2; 8 nucleotides match TRBD1. This CDR3 region has 17 residues. After removal of 4 bases from V and 2 bases from J, the junction contained 12 bases not matched to a gene. From germline, CDR1 is KGHSY and CDR2 FQNENV. In nucleotides, the CDR3 is TGTGCCAGCAGCCTAACGCTAAACGGACAGGGAAACTATGGCTACACCTTC. Protein product: CASSLTLNGQGNYGYTF.

This chain uses TRBV10-1 with TRBJ1-1, with 9 bases that match TRBD1. The CDR3 length is 14 residues. Germline-derived CDR1 and CDR2 are WNHNN and SYGVQD (reference sequence). J lost 5 bases, V lost 5 bases, and 6 bases had no gene match. The CDR3 here is CASSPGTGKTEAFF. CDR3 sequence (DNA): TGCGCCAGCAGTCCCGGGACAGGGAAAACTGAAGCTTTCTTT.

V is TRBV13 and J is TRBJ2-1; TRBD1 aligns across 11 bases. CDR1 PRHDT and CDR2 FYEKMQ come from the germline V gene (reference sequence). This CDR3 comprises 15 residues. The ends lost 4 bases at V and 8 bases at J; junction bases unmatched: 7. The CDR3 DNA sequence: TGTGCCAGCAGCTCGGACAGGGGGCGGGTTTATGAGCAGTTCTTC. As protein: CASSSDRGRVYEQFF.

For the CDR3, the DNA is TGTGCCAGCAGCCATGACAGCTACGAGCAGTACGTC. Its protein is CASSHDSYEQYV. This sequence joins TRBV5-5 and TRBJ2-7, with D maybe TRBD1 (5 bases). Germline V gives CDR1 SGHKS, CDR2 YYEKEE (reference sequence). The CDR3 consists of 12 residues. Trimming took 4 bases from V and 3 from J, leaving 8 bases between them.

The genes are TRBV29-1 and TRBJ2-5, with 8 bases matching TRBD1. Per the germline V gene, CDR1 is SQVTM and CDR2 is ANQGSEA. The CDR3 has 14 residues. V shed 7 bases, J shed 1 base, and the junction held 8 bases outside the gene matches. The CDR3 DNA follows: TGCAGCGCTTCCCGGACAGGGTTCCAAGAGACCCAGTACTTC. Amino acids: CSASRTGFQETQYF.

This CDR3 is CASSRTGSGSYTQYF. The CDR3 DNA follows: TGTGCCAGCAGCCGGACAGGGTCCGGGTCATATACGCAGTATTTT. The rearrangement joins TRBV5-4 to TRBJ2-3; the match to TRBD1 covers 8 bases. The CDR3 spans 15 residues. Per germline, CDR1 SGHNT and CDR2 YYREEE (reference sequence). Losses at the gene ends were 4 bases for V and 7 bases for J; bases not matched to a gene: 11.

V is TRBV6-5 and J is TRBJ1-5, with D tentatively TRBD1 (5 bases). The CDR3 has 14 amino acids. In germline, CDR1 is MNHEY, CDR2 SVGAGI. The ends were cut back, 2 bases at V and 5 bases at J, with 10 bases in the middle. CDR3 loop: CASSYAGRDQPQHF. The CDR3 nucleotides are TGTGCCAGCAGTTACGCCGGCAGGGATCAGCCCCAGCATTTT.

In its sample, this clone was seen a few times. V gene TRBV21-1 combines with J gene TRBJ1-1; the DNA was not compared with TRBD1, the D call given in the table. TRBV21-1 represents a pseudogene. CDR3 length: 15 amino acids. This chain's CDR3 is CASRGPRGHVTEAFF. DNA of the CDR3: TGTGCCAGCCGAGGTCCTAGGGGGCACGTTACTGAAGCTTTCTTT.

This chain links TRBV3-1 (or the pseudogene TRBV3-2) with TRBJ2-3, with 8 bases that match TRBD2. The junction had 11 bases not matched to a gene; V was cut back by 6 bases and J by 0 bases. The CDR3 length is 17 residues. Germline assignment: CDR1 LGHDT and CDR2 YNNKEL (reference sequence). CDR3 loop: CASSGGSGGPSTDTQYF. CDR3 DNA: TGTGCCAGCAGTGGGGGGAGCGGGGGTCCTAGCACAGATACGCAGTATTTT.

The chain has TRBV24-1 and TRBJ2-2, with 9 bases lining up with TRBD2. The CDR3 sequence is 15 residues long. Germline lookup yields CDR1 KGHDR and CDR2 SFDVKD. V trimming: 6 bases; J trimming: 2 bases; junction bases outside the gene matches: 3. In nucleotides, the CDR3 is TGTGCCACCAGTCAAGCGGGAGGTAACACCGGGGAGCTGTTTTTT. Translated: CATSQAGGNTGELFF.

The chain employs TRBV10-3 and TRBJ1-1, with TRBD1 identical over 9 bases. The germline V gene has CDR1 ENHRY and CDR2 SYGVKD. The V segment lost 9 bases and the J segment 3 bases; nucleotides outside the gene matches: 8. This CDR3 region has 14 residues. In DNA, the CDR3 is TGTGCCATAACTGTTGACAGGGGGTACACTGAAGCTTTCTTT. This sequence encodes CAITVDRGYTEAFF.

V usage is TRBV2 and J usage is TRBJ2-1, with a tentative D call TRBD2 (6 bases). The germline V and J ends were trimmed by 4 bases and 0 bases, with 10 bases remaining between them. CDR1 is SNHLY, CDR2 FYNNEI, per germline. The CDR3 loop spans 15 amino acids. The CDR3 sequence is CASSVRRDSYNEQFF. The CDR3 bases are TGTGCCAGCAGTGTTCGGAGGGACTCCTACAATGAGCAGTTCTTC.